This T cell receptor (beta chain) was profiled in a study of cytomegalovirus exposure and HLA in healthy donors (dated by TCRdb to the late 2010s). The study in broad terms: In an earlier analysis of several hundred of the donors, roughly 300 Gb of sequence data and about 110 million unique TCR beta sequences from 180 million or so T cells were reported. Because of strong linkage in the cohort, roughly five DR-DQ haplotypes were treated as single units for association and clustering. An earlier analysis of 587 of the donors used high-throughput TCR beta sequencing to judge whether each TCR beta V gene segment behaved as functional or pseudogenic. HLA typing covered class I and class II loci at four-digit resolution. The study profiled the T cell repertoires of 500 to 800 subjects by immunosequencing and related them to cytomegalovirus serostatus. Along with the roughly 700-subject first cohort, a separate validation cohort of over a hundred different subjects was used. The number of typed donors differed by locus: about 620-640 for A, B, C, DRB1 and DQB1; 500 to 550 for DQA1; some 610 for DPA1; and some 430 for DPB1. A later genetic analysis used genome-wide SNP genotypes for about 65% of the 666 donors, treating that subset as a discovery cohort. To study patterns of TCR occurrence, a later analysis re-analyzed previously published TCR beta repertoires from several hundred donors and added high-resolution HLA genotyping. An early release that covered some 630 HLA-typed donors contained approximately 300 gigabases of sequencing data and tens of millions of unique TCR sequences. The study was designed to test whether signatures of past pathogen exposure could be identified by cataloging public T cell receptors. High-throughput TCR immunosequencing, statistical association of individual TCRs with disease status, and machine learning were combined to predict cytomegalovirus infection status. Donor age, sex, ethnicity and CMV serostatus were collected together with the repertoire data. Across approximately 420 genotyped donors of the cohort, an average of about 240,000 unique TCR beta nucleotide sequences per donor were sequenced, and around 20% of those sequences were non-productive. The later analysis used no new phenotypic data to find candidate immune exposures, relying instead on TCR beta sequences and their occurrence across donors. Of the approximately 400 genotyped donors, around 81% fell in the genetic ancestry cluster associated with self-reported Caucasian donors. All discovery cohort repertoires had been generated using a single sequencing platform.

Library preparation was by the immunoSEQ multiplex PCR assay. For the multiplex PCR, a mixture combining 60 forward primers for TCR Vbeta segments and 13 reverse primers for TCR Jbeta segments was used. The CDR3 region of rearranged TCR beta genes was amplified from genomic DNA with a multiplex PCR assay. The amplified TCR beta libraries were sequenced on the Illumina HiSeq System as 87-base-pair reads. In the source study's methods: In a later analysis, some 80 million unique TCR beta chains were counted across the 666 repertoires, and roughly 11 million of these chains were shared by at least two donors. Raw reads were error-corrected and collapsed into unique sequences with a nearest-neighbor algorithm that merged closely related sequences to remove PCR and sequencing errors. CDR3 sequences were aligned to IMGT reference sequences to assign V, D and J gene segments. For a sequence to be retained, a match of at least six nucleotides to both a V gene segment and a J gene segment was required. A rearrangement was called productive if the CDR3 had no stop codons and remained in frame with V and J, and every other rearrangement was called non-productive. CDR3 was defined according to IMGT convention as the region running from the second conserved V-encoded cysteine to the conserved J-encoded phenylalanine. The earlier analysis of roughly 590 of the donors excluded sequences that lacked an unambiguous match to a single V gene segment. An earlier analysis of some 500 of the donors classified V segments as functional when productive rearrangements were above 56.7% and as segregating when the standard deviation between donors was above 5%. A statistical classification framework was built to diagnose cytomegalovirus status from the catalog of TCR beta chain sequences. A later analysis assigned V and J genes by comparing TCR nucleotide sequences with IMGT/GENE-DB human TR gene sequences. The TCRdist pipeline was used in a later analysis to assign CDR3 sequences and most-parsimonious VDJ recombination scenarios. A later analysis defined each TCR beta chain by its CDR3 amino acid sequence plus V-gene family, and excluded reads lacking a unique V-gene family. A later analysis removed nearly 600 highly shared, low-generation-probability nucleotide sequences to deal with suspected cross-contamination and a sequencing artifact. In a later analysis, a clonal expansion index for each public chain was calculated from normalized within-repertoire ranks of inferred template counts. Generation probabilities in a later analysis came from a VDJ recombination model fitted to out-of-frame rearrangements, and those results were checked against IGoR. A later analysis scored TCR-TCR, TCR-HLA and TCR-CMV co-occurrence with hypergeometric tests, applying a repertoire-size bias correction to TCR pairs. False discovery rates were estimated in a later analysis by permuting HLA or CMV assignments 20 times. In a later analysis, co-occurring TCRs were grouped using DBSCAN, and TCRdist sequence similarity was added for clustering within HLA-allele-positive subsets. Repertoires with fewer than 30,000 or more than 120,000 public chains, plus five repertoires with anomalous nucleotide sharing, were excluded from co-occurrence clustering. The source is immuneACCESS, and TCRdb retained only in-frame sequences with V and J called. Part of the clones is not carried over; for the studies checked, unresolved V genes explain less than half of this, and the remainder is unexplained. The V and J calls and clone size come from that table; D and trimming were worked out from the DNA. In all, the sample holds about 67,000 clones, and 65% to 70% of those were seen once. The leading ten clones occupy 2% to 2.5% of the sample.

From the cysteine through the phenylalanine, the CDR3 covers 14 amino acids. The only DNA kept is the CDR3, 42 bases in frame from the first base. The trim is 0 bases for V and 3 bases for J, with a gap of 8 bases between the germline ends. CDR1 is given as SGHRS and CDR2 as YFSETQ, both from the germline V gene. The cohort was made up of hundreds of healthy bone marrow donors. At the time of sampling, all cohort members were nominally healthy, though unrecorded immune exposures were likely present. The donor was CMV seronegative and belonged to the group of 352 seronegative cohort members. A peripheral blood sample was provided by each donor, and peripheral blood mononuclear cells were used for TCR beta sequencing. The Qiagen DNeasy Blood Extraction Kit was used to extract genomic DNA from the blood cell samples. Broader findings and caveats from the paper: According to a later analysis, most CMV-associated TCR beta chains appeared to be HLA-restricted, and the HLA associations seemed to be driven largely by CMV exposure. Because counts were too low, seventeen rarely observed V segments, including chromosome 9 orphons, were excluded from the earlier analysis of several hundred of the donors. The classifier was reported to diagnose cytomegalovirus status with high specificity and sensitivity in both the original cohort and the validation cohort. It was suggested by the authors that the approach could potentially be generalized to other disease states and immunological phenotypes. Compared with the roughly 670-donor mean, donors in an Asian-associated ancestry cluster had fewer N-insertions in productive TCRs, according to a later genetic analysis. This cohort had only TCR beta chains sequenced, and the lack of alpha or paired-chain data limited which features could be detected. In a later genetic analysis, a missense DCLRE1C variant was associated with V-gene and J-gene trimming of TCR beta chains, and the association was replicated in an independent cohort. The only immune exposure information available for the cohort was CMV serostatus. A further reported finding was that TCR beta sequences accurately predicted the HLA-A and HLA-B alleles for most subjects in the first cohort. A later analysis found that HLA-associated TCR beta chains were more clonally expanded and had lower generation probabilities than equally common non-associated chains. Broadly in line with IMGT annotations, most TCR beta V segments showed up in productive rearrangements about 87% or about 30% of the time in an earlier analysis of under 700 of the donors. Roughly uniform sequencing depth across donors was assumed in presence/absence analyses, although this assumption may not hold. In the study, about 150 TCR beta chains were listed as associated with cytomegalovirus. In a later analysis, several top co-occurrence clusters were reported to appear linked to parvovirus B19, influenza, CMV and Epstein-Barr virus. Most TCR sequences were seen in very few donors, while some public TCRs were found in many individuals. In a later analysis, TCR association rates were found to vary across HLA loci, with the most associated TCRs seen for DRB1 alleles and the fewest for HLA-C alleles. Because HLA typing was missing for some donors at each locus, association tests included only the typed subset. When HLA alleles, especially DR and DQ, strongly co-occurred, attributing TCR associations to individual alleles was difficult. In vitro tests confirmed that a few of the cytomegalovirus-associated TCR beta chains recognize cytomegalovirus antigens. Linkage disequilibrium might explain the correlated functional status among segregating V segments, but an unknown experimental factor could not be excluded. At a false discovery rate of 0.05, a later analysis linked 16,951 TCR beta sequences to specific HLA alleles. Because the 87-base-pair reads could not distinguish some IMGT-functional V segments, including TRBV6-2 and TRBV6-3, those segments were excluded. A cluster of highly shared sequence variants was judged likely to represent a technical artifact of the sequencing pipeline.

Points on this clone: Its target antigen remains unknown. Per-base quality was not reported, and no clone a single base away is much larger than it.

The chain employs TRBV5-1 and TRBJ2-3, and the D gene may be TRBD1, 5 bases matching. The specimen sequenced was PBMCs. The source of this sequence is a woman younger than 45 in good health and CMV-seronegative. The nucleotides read TGCGCCAGCAGCTTGGACAGGATGACAGATACGCAGTATTTT. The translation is CASSLDRMTDTQYF.